This TCR beta chain is drawn from a study of naive and memory T cell subsets. Findings and caveats of the study: RNA-based TCR counts may shift with T cell activation and differentiation. A few larger clonotypes appeared in naive repertoires, especially CD8, possibly memory cells re-expressing CD45RA.

Cells stained for CD3, CD4, CD8, CD45RA and CD27 were sorted into four subsets. Two oligonucleotides, mixed equimolar, formed the beta constant-region primer covering TRBC1 and TRBC2. Four rounds of PCR amplified the ligated cDNA using nested alpha and beta constant-region primers plus SP2. An oligonucleotide with the SP2 primer and a 12-nucleotide UMI was ligated to the cDNA 3' end. TCRdb passed the UMI-ligation and nested PCR reads through MiXCR, listing each CDR3 protein once. The table lists about 99,000 distinct CDR3 sequences, roughly 15% of them singletons. To note about this clonotype: Its antigen is unidentified.

The germline gives CDR1 SGHNT, CDR2 YENEEA. V was pared by 0 bases and J by 7 bases, with 4 bases between. This CDR3 is built from 12 residues. Input material: naive CD8+ T cells from blood. The chain employs TRBV11-3 and TRBJ1-5; D remains ambiguous. The TCR originated in a human donor in good health. CDR3 protein: CASSLDGQPQHF. The DNA of the CDR3 is TGTGCCAGCAGCTTAGATGGCCAGCCCCAGCATTTT.